What follows describes a single T cell receptor (beta chain). The record originates from a study of T cell changes during pregnancy in multiple sclerosis. Germline CDR1 is SGDLS and CDR2 is YYNGEE. The CDR3 runs to 13 residues. Trimming removed 3 bases at V and 6 bases at J, with 13 bases between. Here immunoSEQ multiplex PCR was the method, and the copy in TCRdb shows in-frame clones only, minus some. The sample has roughly 75,000 clones; approximately 94% are singletons. The sample in question was peripheral blood, obtained after pregnancy. The clonotype was recovered from a female donor in good health, enrolled as a control in a pregnancy study. This chain links TRBV9 with TRBJ2-7; D gene unclear. The CDR3 reads CASSALITTEQYF. The CDR3 bases are TGTGCCAGCAGCGCCCTCATCACTACCGAGCAGTACTTC.